These T cell receptor beta chains were read from a single sample in a study of blood T cell repertoires in COVID-19. The method was immunoSEQ multiplex PCR; TCRdb's version includes in-frame clones alone and lacks a portion of them. Of 120,000 to 150,000 clones listed, approximately 80% are singletons. Specimen: peripheral blood. These receptors were taken from a woman aged 40-49 years with active or convalescent COVID-19. CDR3s leave out the opening cysteine and the closing phenylalanine or tryptophan. Fields, in order: clone size, J gene, V gene, CDR3 protein. Clone size appears in some rows only: once, few, many, or a class for an expanded clone.

clone_size: NA
j_call: TRBJ2-1
v_call: TRBV6-5
cdr3_aa: ASSSRGSGRFGEQF

clone_size: NA
j_call: TRBJ1-5
v_call: TRBV28
cdr3_aa: ASSPQGQGSGQPQH

clone_size: NA
j_call: TRBJ1-2
v_call: TRBV27
cdr3_aa: ASSSNRDRAYGYT

clone_size: few
j_call: TRBJ2-1
v_call: TRBV14
cdr3_aa: ASSQPGGTAYNEQF

clone_size: few
j_call: TRBJ2-7
v_call: TRBV6-6
cdr3_aa: ASGTGQAQY

clone_size: NA
j_call: TRBJ1-2
v_call: TRBV19
cdr3_aa: ASGDRRDGYT

clone_size: NA
j_call: TRBJ1-2
v_call: TRBV19
cdr3_aa: ASTPRDRGGYT

clone_size: once
j_call: TRBJ1-4
v_call: TRBV28
cdr3_aa: ASSLERGTEKLF

clone_size: once
j_call: TRBJ1-1
v_call: TRBV6-5
cdr3_aa: ASSYPGQRVAF

clone_size: NA
j_call: TRBJ2-3
v_call: TRBV4-3
cdr3_aa: ASSQRGTASTDTQY

clone_size: NA
j_call: TRBJ2-5
v_call: TRBV10-1
cdr3_aa: ASSRTSGGQETQY

clone_size: few
j_call: TRBJ2-1
v_call: TRBV3-1/TRBV3-2
cdr3_aa: ASSQLSYNEQF

clone_size: NA
j_call: TRBJ1-2
v_call: TRBV12-5
cdr3_aa: ASGFRGGYT

clone_size: NA
j_call: TRBJ1-4
v_call: TRBV27
cdr3_aa: ASSLYPGTGKEKLF

clone_size: NA
j_call: TRBJ1-1
v_call: TRBV7-9
cdr3_aa: ASSFRVNPEAF

clone_size: NA
j_call: TRBJ2-7
v_call: TRBV19
cdr3_aa: ASSIGGISSYEQY

clone_size: NA
j_call: TRBJ2-7
v_call: TRBV27
cdr3_aa: ASSGGVGLYEQY

clone_size: NA
j_call: TRBJ2-7
v_call: TRBV7-2
cdr3_aa: ASSLVGLAKDYEQY

clone_size: once
j_call: TRBJ1-1
v_call: TRBV3-1/TRBV3-2
cdr3_aa: ASSPQQGRLNTEAF

clone_size: NA
j_call: TRBJ2-5
v_call: TRBV5-1
cdr3_aa: ASTPGGETQY

clone_size: few
j_call: TRBJ1-4
v_call: TRBV9
cdr3_aa: ASSTPGLTNEKLF

clone_size: NA
j_call: TRBJ1-5
v_call: TRBV5-1
cdr3_aa: ASSLGQGSNQPQH

clone_size: NA
j_call: TRBJ1-5
v_call: TRBV6-2/TRBV6-3
cdr3_aa: ASSYPGSQPQH

clone_size: NA
j_call: TRBJ1-2
v_call: TRBV6-5
cdr3_aa: ASSPRDRGGYT

clone_size: NA
j_call: TRBJ1-2
v_call: TRBV28
cdr3_aa: ASSLQGFSTNYGYT

clone_size: NA
j_call: TRBJ2-5
v_call: TRBV27
cdr3_aa: ASRGHLQETQY

clone_size: few
j_call: TRBJ1-2
v_call: TRBV6-4
cdr3_aa: ASSETFGGYGYT

clone_size: NA
j_call: TRBJ2-1
v_call: TRBV18
cdr3_aa: ASSPQGTAGNEQF

clone_size: NA
j_call: TRBJ2-3
v_call: TRBV9
cdr3_aa: ASSVAPGVTTDTQY

clone_size: NA
j_call: TRBJ2-1
v_call: TRBV29-1
cdr3_aa: SVESGGASYNEQF

clone_size: NA
j_call: TRBJ2-7
v_call: TRBV6-5
cdr3_aa: ASRTAGGGSYEQY

clone_size: once
j_call: TRBJ1-2
v_call: TRBV7-2
cdr3_aa: ASSLGTGSYGYT

clone_size: once
j_call: TRBJ2-2
v_call: TRBV6-5
cdr3_aa: ASSLRGYTGELF

clone_size: NA
j_call: TRBJ2-1
v_call: TRBV19
cdr3_aa: ASSINPGGRYNEQF

clone_size: once
j_call: TRBJ1-5
v_call: TRBV27
cdr3_aa: ASSSPYSNQPQH

clone_size: NA
j_call: TRBJ2-2
v_call: TRBV29-1
cdr3_aa: SGGQSNTGELF

clone_size: NA
j_call: TRBJ1-2
v_call: TRBV5-4
cdr3_aa: ASSPEGQGGGYT